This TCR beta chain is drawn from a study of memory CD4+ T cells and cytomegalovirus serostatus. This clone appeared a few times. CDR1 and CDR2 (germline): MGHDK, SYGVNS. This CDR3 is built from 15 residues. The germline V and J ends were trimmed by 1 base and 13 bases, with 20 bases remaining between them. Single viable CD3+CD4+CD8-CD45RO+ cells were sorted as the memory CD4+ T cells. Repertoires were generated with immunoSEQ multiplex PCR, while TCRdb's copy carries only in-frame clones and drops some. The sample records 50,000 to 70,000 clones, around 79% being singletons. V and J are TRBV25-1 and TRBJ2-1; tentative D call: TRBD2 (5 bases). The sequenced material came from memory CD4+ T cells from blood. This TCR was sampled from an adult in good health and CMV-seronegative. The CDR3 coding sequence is TGTGCCAGCAGTGAATCTGGGAGCCGCCGGCTCCGCCAGTTCTTC. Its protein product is CASSESGSRRLRQFF.